A single sample gave rise to the 10 T cell receptor beta chains below, sequenced in a study of OX40 agonist ivuxolimab in advanced cancers. Sequencing used immunoSEQ multiplex PCR; TCRdb keeps in-frame clones, though not all of them. The repertoire holds about 50,000 clones, with over 80% as singletons. The source was CD4+ or CD8+ T cells sorted from blood, collected in a trial of the OX40 agonist ivuxolimab. Receptors originate from an adult with an advanced solid tumor such as melanoma, head and neck, liver or kidney cancer.

V and J are TRBV18 and TRBJ2-5; D tentatively fits TRBD1 or TRBD2 (6 bases each). The J call may be faulty, since TRBJ2-7 better matches the DNA end. Looked up from germline, CDR1 is KGHSH and CDR2 is LQKENI. The CDR3 totals 15 residues. The CDR3 DNA follows: TGTGCCAGCTCACCAGGGGGGACAAGGACCTACGAGCAGTACTTC. Translating it yields CASSPGGTRTYEQYF.

The chain uses TRBV11-3 and TRBJ2-7, with TRBD2 identical over 7 bases. Germline-derived CDR1 and CDR2 are SGHNT and YENEEA. The CDR3 spans 15 residues. V shed 1 base, J shed 3 bases, and the junction held 6 bases outside the gene matches. The CDR3 DNA reads TGTGCCAGCAGCTTAGCGGGACTAACCTTCTACGAGCAGTACTTC. This gives the protein CASSLAGLTFYEQYF. Combining the CDR3 with reference TRBV11-3 and TRBJ2-7 gives the whole variable domain EAGVVQSPRYKIIEKKQPVAFWCNPISGHNTLYWYLQNLGQGPELLIRYENEEAVDDSQLPKDRFSAERLKGVDSTLKIQPAELGDSAVYLCASSLAGLTFYEQYFGPGTRLTVT.

The genes are TRBV19 and TRBJ1-4; the match to TRBD1 covers 7 bases. V lost 7 bases, J lost 8 bases, and 10 bases stayed unmatched. Germline V lookup: CDR1 LNHDA, CDR2 SQIVND (reference sequence). CDR3 size: 14 residues. CDR3 region: CASTGDSGAEKLFF. CDR3 sequence (DNA): TGTGCCAGTACCGGGGACAGCGGGGCAGAAAAACTGTTTTTT.

This chain uses TRBV4-2 with TRBJ1-2; no firm D call. This CDR3 has 15 amino acids. Germline V gene data show CDR1 as LGHNA and CDR2 as YNFKEQ. Trimming took off 4 bases at V and 8 bases at J, with 20 bases between the two ends. The CDR3 loop reads CASSPIGEAVEGYTF. CDR3 bases: TGTGCCAGCAGCCCCATCGGGGAGGCCGTCGAGGGCTACACCTTC.

A note on this clone: At one end, the junction sequence differs from germline, possibly due to a read error. The genes are TRBV5-6 and TRBJ2-1; 8 bases fit TRBD2. The V gene's germline CDR1 is SGHDT and CDR2 YYEEEE. The CDR3 has 13 amino acids. CDR3 sequence: CASSISGGNGQFF. Here the CDR3 DNA reads TGTGCCAGCAGCATCAGCGGGGGCAATGGGCAGTTCTTC.

This chain links TRBV9 with TRBJ2-3, with D perhaps assigned TRBD1 or TRBD2 (5 bases each). Germline CDR1 and CDR2: SGDLS and YYNGEE. Trimming removed 4 bases at V and 2 bases at J, with 17 bases between. The CDR3 extends over 16 amino acids. The CDR3 is CASSPEWQGVTDTQYF. The CDR3 region has the DNA TGTGCCAGCAGCCCCGAGTGGCAGGGAGTCACAGATACGCAGTATTTT.

The CDR3 reads CASSEARRGYEKLFF. CDR3 coding DNA: TGTGCCAGCAGTGAAGCGCGAAGGGGTTATGAAAAACTGTTTTTT. This chain uses TRBV6-1 with TRBJ1-4, with a weak D call TRBD1 (5 bases). This CDR3 has 15 amino acids. Trimming pared 0 bases from V and 6 bases from J, leaving 11 bases between. Germline assignment: CDR1 MNHNS and CDR2 SASEGT.

This rearrangement joins TRBV4-1 to TRBJ1-1, with D perhaps matching TRBD1 (5 bases). The V end lost 0 bases, the J end lost 3 bases, and 8 bases lay between the germline ends. The CDR3 is 14 amino acids. CDR1 and CDR2 (germline): MGHRA, YSYEKL. The CDR3 coding sequence is TGCGCCAGCAGCCAAGAGGGACGGCACACTGAAGCTTTCTTT. This sequence encodes CASSQEGRHTEAFF.

This clone was seen a few times. At the DNA level, this CDR3 is encoded by other sequences in the same sample as well. This chain connects TRBV30 to TRBJ1-2, with D unresolved. Germline CDR1 is GTSNPN and CDR2 is SVGIG (reference sequence). The CDR3 spans 10 residues. V was clipped by 3 bases and J by 7 bases, with 6 bases between them. The CDR3 spells CAWRKGGYTF. The CDR3 DNA follows: TGTGCCTGGAGGAAGGGTGGCTACACCTTC.

The rearrangement uses TRBV14 and TRBJ1-5, with D perhaps TRBD1 (5 bases). Germline CDR1 SGHDN, CDR2 FVKESK. Trimming stripped 2 bases from V and 1 base from J, with 6 bases between. This CDR3 contains 14 residues. The CDR3 DNA follows: TGTGCCAGCAGCCAACGGGGGAGCAATCAGCCCCAGCATTTT. Translating gives CASSQRGSNQPQHF.